The 31 T cell receptor beta chains presented below share a single source sample, sequenced in a study of cytomegalovirus exposure and HLA in healthy donors. It was with 60 Vbeta and 13 Jbeta primers that the PCR ran. Using immunoSEQ multiplex PCR, the repertoire was profiled, and TCRdb retains in-frame clones only, with some absent. The sample holds around 130,000 clones, approximately 78% seen once. Sequenced sample: PBMCs. Receptors were obtained from a woman in her thirties or forties in good health and CMV-seropositive.

V gene TRBV18 combines with J gene TRBJ1-3; tentatively, D is TRBD1 (6 bases). The CDR3 spans 16 residues. From germline, CDR1 is KGHSH and CDR2 LQKENI. V lost 3 bases to trimming and J lost 0 bases, with 12 bases between them. CDR3 nucleotide sequence: TGTGCCAGCTCACCCTGGGACACCAGCTCTGGAAACACCATATATTTT. It encodes CASSPWDTSSGNTIYF. Together with reference TRBV18 and TRBJ1-3, the CDR3 gives the full variable domain: NAGVMQNPRHLVRRRGQEARLRCSPMKGHSHVYWYRQLPEEGLKFMVYLQKENIIDESGMPKERFSAEFPKEGPSILRIQQVVRGDSAAYFCASSPWDTSSGNTIYFGEGSWLTVV.

The genes are TRBV6-6 and TRBJ2-7; 8 bases are shared with TRBD1. The germline V gene has CDR1 MNHNY and CDR2 SVGAGI (reference sequence). The CDR3 has 15 residues. The V segment lost 0 bases and the J segment 4 bases; nucleotides outside the gene matches: 5. The CDR3 loop is CASSYSGRGPYEQYF. CDR3 sequence (DNA): TGTGCCAGCAGTTACTCGGGCAGGGGGCCATACGAGCAGTACTTC.

The chain joins TRBV30 to TRBJ2-5; 10 positions match TRBD1. The CDR3 runs to 12 residues. The germline V gene encodes CDR1 GTSNPN and CDR2 SVGIG (reference sequence). V was clipped by 5 bases and J by 11 bases; unmatched bases: 8. CDR3 nucleotide sequence: TGTGCCTGGCGACAGGGGGCTAGGGAGCAGTACTTC. It yields the protein CAWRQGAREQYF.

A single count supports this clone. This chain links TRBV28 with TRBJ1-5; 7 positions match TRBD1. The CDR3 totals 16 residues. V dropped 4 bases and J dropped 0; count of bases not matched to a gene: 6. Germline values: CDR1 MDHEN, CDR2 SYDVKM. The CDR3 is CASSYRGINSNQPQHF. CDR3 DNA sequence: TGTGCCAGCAGTTACAGGGGAATTAATAGCAATCAGCCCCAGCATTTT. The full variable domain, with the rest looked up from reference TRBV28 and TRBJ1-5, is DVKVTQSSRYLVKRTGEKVFLECVQDMDHENMFWYRQDPGLGLRLIYFSYDVKMKEKGDIPEGYSVSREKKERFSLILESASTNQTSMYLCASSYRGINSNQPQHFGDGTRLSIL.

The chain joins TRBV12-5 to TRBJ2-1; D is possibly TRBD2 (5 bases). Germline V CDR1 and CDR2: LGHNT, FRNRAP. The CDR3 consists of 17 residues. V lost 0 bases and J lost 9, with 21 bases in between. The CDR3 protein is CASGLVIMRGPATEQFF. The CDR3 coding sequence is TGTGCTAGTGGTTTGGTAATTATGCGCGGGCCCGCCACTGAGCAGTTCTTC.

The chain couples TRBV7-2 to TRBJ1-6; D is unclear. This CDR3 has 16 residues. Germline V gene sequence: CDR1 SGHTA, CDR2 FQGNSA. Trimming cost V 7 bases and J 0 bases, with 13 bases left between them. The CDR3 coding sequence is TGTGCCAGCAACTTCTGGGAGAACTCCTATAATTCACCCCTCCACTTT. Translated: CASNFWENSYNSPLHF.

The chain recombines TRBV6-6 with TRBJ2-1; TRBD1 aligns across 10 bases. Germline V lookup: CDR1 MNHNY, CDR2 SVGAGI (reference sequence). The CDR3 runs to 14 residues. The V segment lost 7 bases and the J segment 6 bases; nucleotides outside the gene matches: 6. CDR3 protein: CASNLGDRGNEQFF. For the CDR3, the DNA is TGTGCCAGCAACTTGGGGGACAGGGGCAATGAGCAGTTCTTC.

The genes are TRBV6-5 and TRBJ2-7; 8 bases are a match to TRBD1. Trimming cost V 6 bases and J 4 bases; bases outside gene matches: 8. The CDR3 covers 14 residues. CDR1 and CDR2 from the germline V gene are MNHEY and SVGAGI. CDR3 region: CASRDGQGWYEQYF. The CDR3, as DNA: TGTGCCAGCAGAGACGGACAGGGTTGGTACGAGCAGTACTTC.

CDR3 coding DNA: TGCGCCAGCAGCATGGGGGCCGGGACTAGCGGGGGGGAACGGAAAGAGACCCAGTACTTC. Translating it yields CASSMGAGTSGGERKETQYF. V gene TRBV5-1 combines with J gene TRBJ2-5; TRBD2 aligns across 16 bases. Germline values: CDR1 SGHRS, CDR2 YFSETQ. CDR3 length equals 20 residues. The trim removed 4 bases at V and 3 bases at J, leaving 15 bases unmatched.

The chain has TRBV5-1 and TRBJ1-3, with 8 positions matching TRBD1. Germline loops: CDR1 SGHRS, CDR2 YFSETQ. CDR3 length: 15 amino acids. With 5 bases clipped from V and 0 bases from J, the junction kept 4 bases outside the gene matches. Here the CDR3 reads CASRDTGGSGNTIYF. The DNA of the CDR3 is TGCGCCAGCAGAGACACAGGGGGCTCTGGAAACACCATATATTTT.

The chain is built from TRBV5-4 and TRBJ2-1; 7 nucleotides line up with TRBD1. V lost 5 bases to trimming and J lost 13 bases; unmatched junction nucleotides: 9. The germline V gene encodes CDR1 SGHNT and CDR2 YYREEE (reference sequence). This CDR3 has 12 amino acids. CDR3 loop: CASSLYGTDQFF. The CDR3 DNA sequence: TGTGCCAGCAGTCTATACGGGACAGATCAGTTCTTC.

The gene calls are TRBV19 and TRBJ2-2; 13 nucleotides line up with TRBD2. With 5 bases clipped from V and 6 bases from J, the junction kept 3 bases outside the gene matches. CDR1 and CDR2 from the germline V gene are LNHDA and SQIVND (reference sequence). CDR3 length equals 15 residues. The DNA of the CDR3 is TGTGCCAGTAGTTTGGGACTAGCGGGATCCGGGGAGCTGTTTTTT. Its translation is CASSLGLAGSGELFF.

The sample holds a few counts of this clone. The chain combines TRBV5-8 with TRBJ2-2, with 7 bases aligning to TRBD2. Germline CDR1 and CDR2: SGHTS and YDEGEE. This CDR3 region has 16 residues. J lost 4 bases, V lost 5 bases, and 11 bases had no gene match. In DNA form, the CDR3 reads TGTGCCAGCAGGACGGGGAGGGTTTGGAGCACCGGGGAGCTGTTTTTT. As protein: CASRTGRVWSTGELFF.

This clone came up once. This chain joins TRBV6-1 and TRBJ1-1; tentative D call: TRBD1 (5 bases). Per the germline V gene, CDR1 is MNHNS and CDR2 is SASEGT. V gave up 6 bases and J gave up 1 base, with 9 bases separating them. The CDR3 consists of 13 residues. CDR3 DNA sequence: TGTGCCAGCAGCGGACACCAGAACACTGAAGCTTTCTTT. Amino acid sequence: CASSGHQNTEAFF.

This clone was observed a single time. The chain is built from TRBV5-1 and TRBJ1-6, with D possibly matching TRBD1 (5 bases). The CDR3 is 15 residues long. The germline V and J ends were trimmed by 0 bases and 7 bases, with 11 bases remaining between them. Germline V gene data show CDR1 as SGHRS and CDR2 as YFSETQ. The DNA for the CDR3 is TGCGCCAGCAGCTTGGGCCCGGAGGGGAATTCACCCCTCCACTTT. As protein: CASSLGPEGNSPLHF. Supplemented by reference TRBV5-1 and TRBJ1-6, the full variable domain reads KAGVTQTPRYLIKTRGQQVTLSCSPISGHRSVSWYQQTPGQGLQFLFEYFSETQRNKGNFPGRFSGRQFSNSRSEMNVSTLELGDSALYLCASSLGPEGNSPLHFGNGTRLTVT.

J is TRBJ1-1 and V is TRBV19, with TRBD1 identical over 8 bases. Germline trimming cut 6 bases from V and 5 bases from J; bases unmatched to any gene: 11. CDR1 and CDR2 (germline): LNHDA, SQIVND (reference sequence). The CDR3 spans 15 residues. CDR3: CASSQRSRQGTEAFF. The CDR3 DNA follows: TGTGCCAGTAGCCAACGGTCCAGACAGGGGACTGAAGCTTTCTTT. The full variable domain, with the rest looked up from reference TRBV19 and TRBJ1-1, is DGGITQSPKYLFRKEGQNVTLSCEQNLNHDAMYWYRQDPGQGLRLIYYSQIVNDFQKGDIAEGYSVSREKKESFPLTVTSAQKNPTAFYLCASSQRSRQGTEAFFGQGTRLTVV.

The J gene is TRBJ1-4, the V gene TRBV6-1; 9 positions match TRBD1. There are 16 residues in the CDR3. V lost 3 bases and J lost 5; bases outside the gene matches: 7. The germline V gene has CDR1 MNHNS and CDR2 SASEGT. The CDR3 sequence is CASSDRTGTGNEKLFF. The CDR3 nucleotides read TGTGCCAGCAGTGATCGAACCGGGACAGGGAATGAAAAACTGTTTTTT.

The rearrangement links TRBV5-1 to TRBJ1-3; 10 bases fit TRBD1. V shed 0 bases and J 0 bases; nucleotides not matched to a gene: 0. The germline V gene has CDR1 SGHRS and CDR2 YFSETQ. CDR3 length: 16 residues. CDR3 sequence: CASSLGTGGSGNTIYF. The CDR3 DNA sequence: TGCGCCAGCAGCTTGGGGACAGGGGGCTCTGGAAACACCATATATTTT.

This chain joins TRBV6-5 and TRBJ1-5, with a possible D match to TRBD1 (5 bases). The CDR3 runs to 13 residues. The V gene's germline CDR1 is MNHEY and CDR2 SVGAGI. Trimming removed 6 bases from V and 7 bases from J, with 13 bases in between. The CDR3 reads CASRIRENQPQHF. The CDR3 coding sequence is TGTGCCAGCAGAATCAGGGAAAACCAGCCCCAGCATTTT.

V is TRBV29-1 and J is TRBJ2-3, with 9 nucleotides matching TRBD2. Germline lookup yields CDR1 SQVTM and CDR2 ANQGSEA. Unmatched junction bases numbered 18, after V lost 6 bases and J lost 5 bases. The CDR3 is 17 amino acids. The CDR3 DNA follows: TGCAGCGTCTATGATTTGGGGATAGCGGGAGCTGAAGATACGCAGTATTTT. It is translated as CSVYDLGIAGAEDTQYF.

The genes are TRBV19 and TRBJ2-7, with D tentatively TRBD1 (6 bases). Germline CDR1 reads LNHDA; CDR2 reads SQIVND (reference sequence). The CDR3 loop spans 15 amino acids. Deletions cut 1 base from V and 2 bases from J, with 12 bases between. The chain's CDR3 is CASSIGQGPTYEQYF. CDR3 in DNA: TGTGCCAGTAGTATAGGTCAGGGGCCTACCTACGAGCAGTACTTC.

The chain joins TRBV30 to TRBJ1-2; no definite D call. The germline V and J ends were trimmed by 8 bases and 0 bases, with 10 bases remaining between them. The length of the CDR3 is 12 residues. The germline gives CDR1 GTSNPN, CDR2 SVGIG (reference sequence). The CDR3 bases are TGTGCCAGTTCAACAGCTAACTATGGCTACACCTTC. Encoded protein: CASSTANYGYTF.

This clone was seen once. V gene TRBV7-2 combines with J gene TRBJ2-5; D gene unclear. Germline CDR1 SGHTA, CDR2 FQGNSA. V was trimmed by 6 bases and J by 5 bases, leaving 10 bases between them. CDR3 length: 12 residues. The CDR3: CASSFSLETQYF. CDR3 in DNA: TGTGCCAGCAGTTTTAGTCTGGAGACCCAGTACTTC.

The chain links TRBV19 to TRBJ2-3; 7 nucleotides agree with TRBD2. In germline, CDR1 is LNHDA, CDR2 SQIVND (reference sequence). Trimming removed 8 bases from V and 0 bases from J; junction bases left unmatched: 11. The CDR3 is 16 amino acids. CDR3 DNA sequence: TGTGCCAGTGGGGCGGGGGAAGTTTGGAGCACAGATACGCAGTATTTT. Protein sequence: CASGAGEVWSTDTQYF.

The CDR3 sequence: CASAVDRGGTEAFF. CDR3 bases: TGTGCCAGCGCCGTAGACAGGGGAGGCACTGAAGCTTTCTTT. V and J are TRBV27 and TRBJ1-1, with 8 nucleotides matching TRBD1. Germline V gene data show CDR1 as MNHEY and CDR2 as SMNVEV (reference sequence). CDR3 size: 14 residues. Unmatched junction bases numbered 9, after V lost 8 bases and J lost 4 bases.

V usage is TRBV5-1 and J usage is TRBJ1-1, with 8 bases aligning to TRBD1. The V gene's germline CDR1 is SGHRS and CDR2 YFSETQ. The CDR3 sequence is 14 residues long. Trimming removed 0 bases from V and 5 bases from J; junction bases left unmatched: 3. CDR3 in amino acids: CASSLGQGWTEAFF. CDR3 in DNA: TGCGCCAGCAGCTTGGGACAGGGGTGGACTGAAGCTTTCTTT.

This clone showed up just a few times. The chain carries TRBV9 and TRBJ2-2, with D uncertain. V was clipped by 1 base and J by 4 bases, with 8 bases between them. This CDR3 region has 14 residues. Germline loops: CDR1 SGDLS, CDR2 YYNGEE. Written as DNA, the CDR3 is TGTGCCAGCAGCGTAATAGGAGCCACCGGGGAGCTGTTTTTT. Protein sequence: CASSVIGATGELFF.

V is TRBV5-1 and J is TRBJ2-3; a weak D match, TRBD2 (6 bases). The CDR3 has 16 amino acids. V was cut by 2 bases and J by 2 bases, with 15 bases left in between. The germline V gene encodes CDR1 SGHRS and CDR2 YFSETQ. CDR3 DNA sequence: TGCGCCAGCAGCTTCCCAGCGGGCGTCTACACAGATACGCAGTATTTT. It yields the protein CASSFPAGVYTDTQYF.

V is TRBV6-5 and J is TRBJ2-1; D remains ambiguous. Trimming cost V 0 bases and J 0 bases, with 9 bases left between them. The CDR3 spans 16 residues. CDR1 and CDR2 from the germline V gene are MNHEY and SVGAGI. The CDR3 DNA sequence: TGTGCCAGCAGTTACTCCTCGGGTAGCTCCTACAATGAGCAGTTCTTC. Translating it yields CASSYSSGSSYNEQFF.

The chain couples TRBV28 to TRBJ1-5; D uncertain. The CDR3 runs to 12 residues. CDR1 is MDHEN and CDR2 is SYDVKM in the germline V gene. The CDR3 sequence is CAGAGGNQPQHF. DNA for the CDR3: TGTGCAGGTGCGGGCGGCAATCAGCCCCAGCATTTT.

This clone appeared once. One end of the junction fails to match germline, which may point to a read error. This chain uses TRBV7-7 with TRBJ2-7; 11 nucleotides match TRBD2. The V gene's germline CDR1 is SSHAT and CDR2 FNYEAQ (reference sequence). The CDR3 length is 14 residues. CDR3 bases: TGTGCTAGCAGCTCCGGGACTAGCGGCTACGAGCAGTACTTC. The encoded protein is CASSSGTSGYEQYF.